This T cell receptor (beta chain) was found in a study of blood T cells in healthy people across ages. Study-wide results and caveats: Unsorted PBMC input precluded a conclusive naive versus antigen-experienced comparison. Researchers deemed the diversity estimates from one million T cells underestimates.

Isolation yielded PBMCs, at least 7 million per sample, in every case. As regards this clonotype: Its antigen is currently unknown. With a much larger clone just one base away, this may be a read error.

A second roughly 6 to 11 cycle PCR used barcoded and J-beta primers. TCRdb re-called the 5' RACE reads through MiXCR, storing one row per CDR3 protein. This table has 540,000 or so distinct CDR3 sequences, 40% to 55% appearing once. Germline lookup yields CDR1 MNHEY and CDR2 SVGAGI. The CDR3 has 15 amino acids. This TCR was sampled from an elderly man in good health. The chain employs TRBV6-5 and TRBJ2-1, with a possible D match to TRBD2 (5 bases). The sample comprised blood. The CDR3 bases are TGTGCCGGCAGGTCCACGCTCGGGAACATCAATGAGCAGTTCTTC. Translating it yields CAGRSTLGNINEQFF.